This TCR beta chain is drawn from a study of T cell repertoires in cytomegalovirus infection. Study at large: Well-studied HLA-B-restricted epitopes and recently identified HLA-C-restricted epitopes of CMV were both used in the study. Public TCR beta signatures were indicative of both CMV infection and a matching HLA type. Whole-study results and caveats: CMV-specific HLA-C-restricted TCR beta clonotypes dominated the ex vivo response.

TCRdb analysed the reads with MiXCR anew, one entry per CDR3 protein. Among about 47,000 distinct CDR3 sequences, roughly 19% were seen once, and the ten largest hold about 53%. CDR3 length: 18 residues. CDR1 and CDR2 from the germline V gene are MNHEY and SVGEGT. V trimming: 2 bases; J trimming: 6 bases; junction bases outside the gene matches: 9. There are many counts of this clonotype. What it recognizes is unknown. J is TRBJ2-2 and V is TRBV6-2 or TRBV6-3, with 13 bases that match TRBD2. Sequencing used CD8+ T cells from cultured PBMCs, obtained from culture after CMV antigen stimulation. The receptor's source is a human donor in good health (CMV status not recorded). Some clones in this sample may be carry-over from other donors' samples. The CDR3 protein is CASSYTSGGATRSGELFF. DNA of the CDR3: TGTGCCAGCAGTTACACTAGCGGGGGGGCGACGAGATCCGGGGAGCTGTTTTTT.